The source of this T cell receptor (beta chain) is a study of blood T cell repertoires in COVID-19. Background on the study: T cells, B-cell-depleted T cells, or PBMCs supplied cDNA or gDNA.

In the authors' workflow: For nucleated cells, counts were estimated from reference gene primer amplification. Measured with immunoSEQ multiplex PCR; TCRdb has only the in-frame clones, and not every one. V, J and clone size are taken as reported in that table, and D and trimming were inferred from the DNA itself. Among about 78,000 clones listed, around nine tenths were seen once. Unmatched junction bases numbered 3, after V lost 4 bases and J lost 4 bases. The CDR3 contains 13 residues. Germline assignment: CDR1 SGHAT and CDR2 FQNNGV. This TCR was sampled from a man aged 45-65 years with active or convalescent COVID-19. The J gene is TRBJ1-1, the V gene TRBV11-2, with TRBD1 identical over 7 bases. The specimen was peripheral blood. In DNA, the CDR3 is TGTGCCAGCAGCTCACAGGGGCGCACTGAAGCTTTCTTT. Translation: CASSSQGRTEAFF.